Below, 8 T cell receptor beta chains from the same sample are listed, as sequenced in a study of T cells in Graves' hyperthyroidism and ophthalmopathy. Researchers took RNA transcripts and amplified the TCR beta CDR3 regions from them. The HTBI primer set served for first-round RT-PCR of the TCR CDR3. TCRdb independently ran MiXCR on the multiplex PCR reads; one entry per CDR3 protein. The data hold over 300,000 distinct CDR3 sequences, with approximately 14% observed a single time. The sample consisted of blood. Source of these receptors: a woman in her sixties or seventies with Graves' hyperthyroidism.

This clonotype was seen repeatedly, ten times or more. The CDR3 loop is CATNSRGYQETQYF. The CDR3 nucleotides are TGTGCCACCAATTCCCGGGGGTACCAAGAGACCCAGTACTTC. The rearrangement uses TRBV28 and TRBJ2-5; tentatively, D is TRBD2 (6 bases). The CDR3 contains 14 residues. The germline V and J ends were trimmed by 10 bases and 0 bases, with 15 bases remaining between them. CDR1 and CDR2 from the germline V gene are MDHEN and SYDVKM.

There are many counts of this clonotype. The genes are TRBV5-6 and TRBJ2-7; 7 bases are shared with TRBD1. V gave up 0 bases and J gave up 2 bases; unmatched junction bases: 5. The germline gives CDR1 SGHDT, CDR2 YYEEEE. This CDR3 is built from 15 residues. CDR3 region: CASSLGGQAPYEQYF. DNA for the CDR3: TGTGCCAGCAGCTTGGGAGGACAGGCCCCCTACGAGCAGTACTTC.

Only a few counts were recorded for this clonotype. The chain couples TRBV6-2 or TRBV6-3 to TRBJ2-2; D not certain. Germline-derived CDR1 and CDR2 are MNHEY and SVGEGT. The V gene lost 0 bases and the J gene lost 1 base, with 6 bases spanning the gap. This CDR3 is 15 amino acids long. The CDR3 is CASSYSTGNTGELFF. DNA of the CDR3: TGTGCCAGCAGTTACTCGACCGGGAACACCGGGGAGCTGTTTTTT.

The J gene is TRBJ2-7, the V gene TRBV27; D possibly corresponds to TRBD1 (6 bases). Trimming pared 5 bases from V and 4 bases from J, leaving 24 bases between. CDR3 size: 17 residues. Germline V lookup: CDR1 MNHEY, CDR2 SMNVEV (reference sequence). For the CDR3, the DNA is TGTGCCAGCAGTCTACGAGGGTCAGGGGCAAAGGCTTACGAGCAGTACTTC. Its translation is CASSLRGSGAKAYEQYF.

This clonotype has a count of ten or more. Relative to the germline gene, one junction end is altered; a read error may explain this. The chain couples TRBV12-3 or TRBV12-4 to TRBJ2-7; 12 bases are shared with TRBD2. The CDR3 is 15 amino acids. The CDR3 nucleotides are TGCGCCAGCAGCTCGGGACTAGCGGGTTCCTACGAGCAGTACTTC. Protein: CASSSGLAGSYEQYF.

This clonotype was counted a few times. The J gene is TRBJ2-1, the V gene TRBV5-6; 8 bases match TRBD2. Germline values: CDR1 SGHDT, CDR2 YYEEEE. This CDR3 has 15 residues. The ends lost 2 bases at V and 9 bases at J; junction bases unmatched: 10. The DNA of the CDR3 is TGTGCCAGCAGCTTATTGAGACTAGCGCCGGGTGAGCAGTTCTTC. Translating gives CASSLLRLAPGEQFF.

A few counts support this clonotype. A much larger clone lies a single base off, so this may be a read error. This chain joins TRBV7-3 and TRBJ2-7; D is unclear. Per the germline V gene, CDR1 is SGHTA and CDR2 is FQGTGA. The CDR3 spans 18 residues. With 6 bases removed from V and 2 bases from J, the gap between germline ends came to 26 bases. Written as DNA, the CDR3 is TGTGCCAGCAGTGAAGTGAGAGCTGGAACGGGCCTACCCTACGAGCAGTACTTC. This encodes CASSEVRAGTGLPYEQYF.

A remark on this clonotype: The germline gene is not matched at one end of the junction; a read error may be the cause. The chain carries TRBV18 and TRBJ2-1; 12 nucleotides align to TRBD1. The CDR3 has 15 amino acids. Germline CDR1 and CDR2: KGHSH and LQKENI. The CDR3 loop is CASPPPGQGANEQFF. CDR3 in DNA: TGTGCCAGCCCACCACCGGGACAGGGGGCGAATGAGCAGTTCTTC.